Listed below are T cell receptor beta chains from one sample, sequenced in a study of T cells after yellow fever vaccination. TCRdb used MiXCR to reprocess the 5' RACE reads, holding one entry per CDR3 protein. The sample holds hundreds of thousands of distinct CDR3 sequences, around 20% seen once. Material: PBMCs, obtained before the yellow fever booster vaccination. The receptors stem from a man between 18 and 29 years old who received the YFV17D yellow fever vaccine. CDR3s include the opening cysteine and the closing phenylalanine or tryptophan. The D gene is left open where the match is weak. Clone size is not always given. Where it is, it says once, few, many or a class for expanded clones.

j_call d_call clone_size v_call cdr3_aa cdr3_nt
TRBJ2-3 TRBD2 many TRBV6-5 CASSYQGGRGRDTQYF TGTGCCAGCAGTTATCAGGGTGGGAGGGGACGAGATACGCAGTATTTT
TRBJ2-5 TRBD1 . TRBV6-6 CASSYTGEETQYF TGTGCCAGCAGTTACACAGGGGAGGAGACCCAGTACTTC
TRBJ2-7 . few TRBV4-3 CASSQGPGGASEQYF TGCGCCAGCAGCCAAGGCCCAGGGGGGGCTTCCGAGCAGTACTTC
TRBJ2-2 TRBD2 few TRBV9 CASSVDGLAAGELFF TGTGCCAGCAGCGTAGATGGACTAGCGGCCGGGGAGCTGTTTTTT
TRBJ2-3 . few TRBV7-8 CASSFRSTGVTDTQYF TGTGCCAGCAGCTTCCGGTCGACCGGAGTCACAGATACGCAGTATTTT
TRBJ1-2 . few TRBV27 CASSLGGAPWGLGYTF TGTGCCAGCAGTTTAGGGGGGGCCCCCTGGGGCCTCGGCTACACCTTC
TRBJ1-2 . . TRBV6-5 CASRPDQGRGGYTF TGTGCCAGCAGACCGGATCAGGGGAGGGGTGGCTACACCTTC
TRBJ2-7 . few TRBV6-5 CASSYSQFTYEQYF TGTGCCAGCAGTTACTCGCAGTTTACCTACGAGCAGTACTTC
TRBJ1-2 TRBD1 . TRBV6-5 CASSRGQGRGYTF TGTGCCAGCAGCCGAGGACAGGGCAGAGGCTACACCTTC
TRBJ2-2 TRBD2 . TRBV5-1 CASTSGTSGTGELFF TGCGCCAGCACGTCCGGGACTAGCGGTACCGGGGAGCTGTTTTTT
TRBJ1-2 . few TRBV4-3 CASSQPGFYGYTF TGCGCCAGCAGCCAACCCGGGTTCTATGGCTACACCTTC
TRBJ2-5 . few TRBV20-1 CSARGPTHETQYF TGCAGTGCTAGAGGGCCCACCCACGAGACCCAGTACTTC
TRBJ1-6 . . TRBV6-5 CASSYGPPGDYNSPLHF TGTGCCAGCAGTTACGGACCTCCGGGAGATTATAATTCACCCCTCCACTTT
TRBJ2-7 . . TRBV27 CASRQGVDDEQYF TGTGCCAGCAGGCAGGGAGTGGATGACGAGCAGTACTTC
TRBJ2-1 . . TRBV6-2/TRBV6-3 CASSYRDHEQFF TGTGCCAGCAGTTACCGGGACCATGAGCAGTTCTTC
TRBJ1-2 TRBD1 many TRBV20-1 CSARGGGQGLGGYTF TGCAGTGCTAGAGGGGGGGGACAGGGTTTGGGTGGCTACACCTTC
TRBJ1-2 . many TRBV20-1 CSAGDKFYGYTF TGCAGTGCTGGCGACAAATTCTATGGCTACACCTTC
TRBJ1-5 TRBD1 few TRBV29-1 CSVTGTGGEPQHF TGCAGCGTAACCGGGACAGGGGGCGAGCCCCAGCATTTT
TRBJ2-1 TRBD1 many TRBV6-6 CASSSGNRGSTNEQFF TGTGCCAGCAGTTCGGGAAACAGGGGATCAACCAATGAGCAGTTCTTC
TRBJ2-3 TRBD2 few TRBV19 CASIPTSGASTDTQYF TGTGCCAGTATTCCGACTAGCGGGGCTAGCACAGATACGCAGTATTTT
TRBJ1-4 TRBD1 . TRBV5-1 CASSLEGDRDKLFF TGCGCCAGCAGCTTGGAGGGGGACAGGGACAAACTGTTTTTT
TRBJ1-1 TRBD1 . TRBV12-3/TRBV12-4 CASRTGEMNTEAFF TGTGCCAGCAGAACAGGGGAGATGAACACTGAAGCTTTCTTT
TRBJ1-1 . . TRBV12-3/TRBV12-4 CASSFRATEAFF TGTGCCAGCAGTTTCAGGGCAACTGAAGCTTTCTTT
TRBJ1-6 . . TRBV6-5 CASSYSSRRYNSPLHF TGTGCCAGCAGTTACTCGTCCAGGCGGTATAATTCACCCCTCCACTTT
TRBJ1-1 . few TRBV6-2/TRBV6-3 CASSYSRVGSTFF TGTGCCAGCAGTTACTCGAGGGTTGGATCAACTTTCTTT
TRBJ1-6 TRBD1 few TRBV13 CASSLRTGRSPLHF TGTGCCAGCAGCCTCCGGACAGGAAGGTCACCCCTCCACTTT
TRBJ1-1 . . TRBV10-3 CAISAGAGNTEAFF TGTGCCATCAGTGCTGGGGCCGGGAACACTGAAGCTTTCTTT
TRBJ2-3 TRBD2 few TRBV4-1 CASSLGLAGKSTDTQYF TGCGCCAGCAGCCTCGGACTAGCGGGAAAAAGCACAGATACGCAGTATTTT
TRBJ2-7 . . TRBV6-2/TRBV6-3 CASSYSPGQKYEQYF TGTGCCAGCAGTTACTCTCCGGGACAAAAGTACGAGCAGTACTTC
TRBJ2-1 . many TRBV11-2 CASSLNRNEQFF TGTGCCAGCAGCCTGAACAGGAATGAGCAGTTCTTC
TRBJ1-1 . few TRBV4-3 CASSQVRGNTEAFF TGCGCCAGCAGCCAAGTTCGGGGGAACACTGAAGCTTTCTTT
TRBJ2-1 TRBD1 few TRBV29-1 CSAVTGGAWNEQFF TGCAGCGCTGTGACAGGGGGCGCTTGGAATGAGCAGTTCTTC
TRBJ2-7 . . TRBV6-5 CASSYSFAAAGIPYEQYF TGTGCCAGCAGTTACTCGTTCGCTGCGGCGGGTATTCCCTACGAGCAGTACTTC
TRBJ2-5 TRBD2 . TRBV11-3 CASSSRPTGLGEETQYF TGTGCCAGCAGCTCCCGGCCTACGGGACTAGGGGAAGAGACCCAGTACTTC